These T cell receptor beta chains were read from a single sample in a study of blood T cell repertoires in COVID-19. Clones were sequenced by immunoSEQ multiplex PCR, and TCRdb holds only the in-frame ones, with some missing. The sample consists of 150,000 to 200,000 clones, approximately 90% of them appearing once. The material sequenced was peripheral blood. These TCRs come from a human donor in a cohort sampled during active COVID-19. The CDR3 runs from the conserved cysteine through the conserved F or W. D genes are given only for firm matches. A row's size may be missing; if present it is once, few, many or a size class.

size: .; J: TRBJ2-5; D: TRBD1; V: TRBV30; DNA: TGTGCCTGGAAATTGCAGGGGGCAGGGGAGACCCAGTACTTC; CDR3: CAWKLQGAGETQYF
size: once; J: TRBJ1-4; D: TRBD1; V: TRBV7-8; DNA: TGTGCCAGCAGCTGGACCCCCCCCGGAACAGGGGGCAGTGGAGAAAAACTGTTTTTT; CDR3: CASSWTPPGTGGSGEKLFF
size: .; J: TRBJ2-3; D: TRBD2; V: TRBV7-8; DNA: TGTGCCAGCAGCTTAGCTCCTAGCGGGGTCGGGGATACGCAGTATTTT; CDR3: CASSLAPSGVGDTQYF
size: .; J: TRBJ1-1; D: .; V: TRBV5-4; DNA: TGTGCCAGCAGCTTGGCCAGGGCGAACACTGAAGCTTTCTTT; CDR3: CASSLARANTEAFF
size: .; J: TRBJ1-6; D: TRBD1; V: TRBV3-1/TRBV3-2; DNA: TGTGCCAGCAGCCATAGTAGGACAGGGGGCAATTCACCCCTCCACTTT; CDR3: CASSHSRTGGNSPLHF
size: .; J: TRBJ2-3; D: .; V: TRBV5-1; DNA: TGCGCCAGCAGCGGGGGGGCAGCCACAGATACGCAGTATTTT; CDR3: CASSGGAATDTQYF
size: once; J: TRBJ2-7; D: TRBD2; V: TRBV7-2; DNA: TGTGCCAGCAGCTTAAGGCCAGGACTAGCGGGAGTTCATTCCTACGAGCAGTACTTC; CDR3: CASSLRPGLAGVHSYEQYF
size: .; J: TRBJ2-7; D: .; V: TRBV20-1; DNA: TGCAGTGCCCCTGGGGAGTGGGAGCAGTACTTC; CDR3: CSAPGEWEQYF
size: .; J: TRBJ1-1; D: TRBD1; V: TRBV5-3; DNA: TGTGCCAGAAGGTACAGGGGGCCCCCCTCGGACACTGAAGCTTTCTTT; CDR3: CARRYRGPPSDTEAFF
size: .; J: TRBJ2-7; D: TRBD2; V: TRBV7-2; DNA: TGTGCCAGCAGCGCCAACAGCGGGGGGTTTTACGAGCAGTACTTC; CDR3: CASSANSGGFYEQYF
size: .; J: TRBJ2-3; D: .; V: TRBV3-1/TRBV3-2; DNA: TGTGCCAGCAGCCCGCAGGGTGGTCAGGCGGGCACAGATACGCAGTATTTT; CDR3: CASSPQGGQAGTDTQYF
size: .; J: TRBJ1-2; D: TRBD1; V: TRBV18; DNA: TGTGCCAGCTCACCCCCAGGGACAGGGGCTCGAGGCTACACCTTC; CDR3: CASSPPGTGARGYTF
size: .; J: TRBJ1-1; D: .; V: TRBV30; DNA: TGTGCCTGGAGTGCAACTTTGAACACTGAAGCTTTCTTT; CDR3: CAWSATLNTEAFF
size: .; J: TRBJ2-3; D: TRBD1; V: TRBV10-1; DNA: TGCGCCAGCAGTGAGTCGAGACAGGGTGTCACAGATACGCAGTATTTT; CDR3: CASSESRQGVTDTQYF
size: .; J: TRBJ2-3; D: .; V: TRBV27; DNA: TGTGCCAGCAGTTTCCAAATAGGGGAGGCAGATACGCAGTATTTT; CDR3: CASSFQIGEADTQYF
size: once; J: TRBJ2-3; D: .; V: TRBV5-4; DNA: TGTGCCAGCAGCTTACCTGGGGACAAGGCCACAGATACGCAGTATTTT; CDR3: CASSLPGDKATDTQYF
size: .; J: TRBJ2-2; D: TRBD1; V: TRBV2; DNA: TGTGCCAGCAGTGCCGGGACAGGGGGCTACACCGGGGAGCTGTTTTTT; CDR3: CASSAGTGGYTGELFF
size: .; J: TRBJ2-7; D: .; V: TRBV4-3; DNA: TGCGCCAGCAGCCAACACATTCTCTACGAGCAGTACTTC; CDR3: CASSQHILYEQYF
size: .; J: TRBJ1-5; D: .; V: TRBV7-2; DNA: TGTGCCAGCAGCTCCCCACCGGGGCCCCAGCATTTT; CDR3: CASSSPPGPQHF
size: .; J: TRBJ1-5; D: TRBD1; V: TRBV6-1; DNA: TGTGCCAGCAGTGCCTCCGGGACAGGGGGCACTCAGCCCCAGCATTTT; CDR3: CASSASGTGGTQPQHF
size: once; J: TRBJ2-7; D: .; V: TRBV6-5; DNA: TGTGCCAGCAGCCAAGGGGGGGCCTACGAGCAGTACTTC; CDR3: CASSQGGAYEQYF
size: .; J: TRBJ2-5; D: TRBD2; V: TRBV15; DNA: TGTGCCACCAGCAGAGAAATGCGGGAGCGGGAGACCCAGTACTTC; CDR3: CATSREMRERETQYF
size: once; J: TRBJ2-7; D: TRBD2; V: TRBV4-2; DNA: TGTGCCAGCAGCCAAGAGGGAACTAGCGGCTACGAGCAGTACTTC; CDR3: CASSQEGTSGYEQYF
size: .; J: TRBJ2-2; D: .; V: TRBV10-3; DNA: TGTGCCATCAGTGAGGGGGGGACCCCCAGCGGGGAGCTGTTTTTT; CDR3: CAISEGGTPSGELFF
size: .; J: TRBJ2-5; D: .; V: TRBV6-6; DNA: TGTGCCAGCAGTTACTCGAGGGCAGGGGTCCAAGAGACCCAGTACTTC; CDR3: CASSYSRAGVQETQYF
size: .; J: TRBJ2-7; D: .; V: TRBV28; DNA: TGTGCCAGCAGTTTACAGTACTACGAGCAGTACTTC; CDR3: CASSLQYYEQYF
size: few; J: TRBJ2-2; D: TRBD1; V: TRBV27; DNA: TGTGCCAGCAGTGATGGGGACAGGGCTGGGGAGCTGTTTTTT; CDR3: CASSDGDRAGELFF
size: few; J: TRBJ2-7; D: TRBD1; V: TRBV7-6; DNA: TGTGCCAGCAGCACCAGGACAGGGGACTACGAGCAGTACTTC; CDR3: CASSTRTGDYEQYF
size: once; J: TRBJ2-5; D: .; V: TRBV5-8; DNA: TGTGCCAGCAGCCGAGGACAGATTCACGAGACCCAGTACTTC; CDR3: CASSRGQIHETQYF
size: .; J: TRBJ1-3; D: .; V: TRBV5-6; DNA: TGTGCCAGCAGCCCGGGGGTCGTGGGCGGCTCTGGAAACACCATATATTTT; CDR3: CASSPGVVGGSGNTIYF
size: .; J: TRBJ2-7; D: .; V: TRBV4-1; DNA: TGCGCCAGCAGCCAAGAATGGGCAGCCTACGAGCAGTACTTC; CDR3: CASSQEWAAYEQYF
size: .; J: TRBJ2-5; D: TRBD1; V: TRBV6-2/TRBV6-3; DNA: TGTGCCAGCAGTTATACAGGGGTGGAAGAGACCCAGTACTTC; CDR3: CASSYTGVEETQYF
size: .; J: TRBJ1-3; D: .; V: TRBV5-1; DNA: TGCGCCAGCAGCGATCAGGGCTCTGGAAACACCATATATTTT; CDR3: CASSDQGSGNTIYF
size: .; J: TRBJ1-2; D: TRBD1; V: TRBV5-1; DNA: TGCGCCAGCAGCCTAGGGACAGGGTTCACGGGCTACACCTTC; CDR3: CASSLGTGFTGYTF
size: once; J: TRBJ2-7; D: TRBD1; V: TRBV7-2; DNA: TGTGCCAGCACCACAAGGACAGGCGAGTGGACCTACGAGCAGTACTTC; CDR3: CASTTRTGEWTYEQYF
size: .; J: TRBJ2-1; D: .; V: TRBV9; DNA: TGTGCCAGCAGCGTAGAGACAGGATGGGGTGAGCAGTTCTTC; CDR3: CASSVETGWGEQFF
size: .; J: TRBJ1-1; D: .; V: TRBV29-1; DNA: TGCAGCGGCAAAACAGGGACCGGCACTGAAGCTTTCTTT; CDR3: CSGKTGTGTEAFF
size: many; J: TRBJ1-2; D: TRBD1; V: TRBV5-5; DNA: TGTGCCAGCAGCCCGAAGGGACAGAGACCGATAGGCTATGGCTACACCTTC; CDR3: CASSPKGQRPIGYGYTF
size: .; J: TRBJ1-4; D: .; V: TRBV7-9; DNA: TGTGCCAGCAGCCTACAGGGAGTTAATGAAAAACTGTTTTTT; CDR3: CASSLQGVNEKLFF
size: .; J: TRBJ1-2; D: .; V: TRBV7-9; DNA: TGTGCCAGCAGCTTAGCGGAAGGGGATGGCTACACCTTC; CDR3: CASSLAEGDGYTF
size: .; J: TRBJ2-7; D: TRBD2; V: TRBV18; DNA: TGTGCCAGCTCTCCTGGACTAGCGGGGGGTCGGTACGAGCAGTACTTC; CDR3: CASSPGLAGGRYEQYF